Each of the 21 T cell receptor beta chains below was sequenced from the same sample in a study of T-cell memory formation after mild COVID-19. TCRdb reprocessed the 5' RACE reads via MiXCR and lists one record per CDR3 protein. The sample comprises about 270,000 distinct CDR3 sequences, around 15% of which are singletons, and approximately 25% rests with the top ten. The material sequenced was PBMCs or a T cell subset sorted from them (not recorded which). The receptor source for this set is a man younger than 35 who had mild COVID-19 (a few samples of this study predate the infection). Cell type and time point are not known.

There are a few counts of this clonotype. J is TRBJ2-7 and V is TRBV6-5; 9 nucleotides line up with TRBD1. From germline, CDR1 is MNHEY and CDR2 SVGAGI. This CDR3 region has 19 residues. The V gene end was trimmed by 6 bases and the J gene end by 3 bases; junction bases not matched to a gene: 21. CDR3 DNA sequence: TGTGCCAGCAGCCCCCGACCAGGACCCCCGGGACAGGGATTCTACGAGCAGTACTTC. It specifies CASSPRPGPPGQGFYEQYF.

This clonotype has a handful of counts. The V call is TRBV20-1, the J call TRBJ2-7, with TRBD2 matching 7 bases. CDR1 is DFQATT and CDR2 is SNEGSKA in the germline V gene (reference sequence). V was clipped by 2 bases and J by 6 bases; unmatched bases: 7. The CDR3 has 13 residues. The CDR3 nucleotides are TGCAGTGCTAGAAGGGTTAGCGGGTCCGAGCAGTACGTC. It specifies CSARRVSGSEQYV.

The J gene is TRBJ1-4, the V gene TRBV18; possibly TRBD1 for D (6 bases). There are 13 residues in the CDR3. Trimming took off 8 bases at V and 5 bases at J, with 12 bases between the two ends. Per the germline V gene, CDR1 is KGHSH and CDR2 is LQKENI. CDR3 DNA: TGTGCCAGCGCCCGGGACAACAATGAAAAACTGTTTTTT. It translates to CASARDNNEKLFF.

This rearrangement joins TRBV9 to TRBJ2-3, with D uncertain. The CDR3 loop spans 15 amino acids. Germline lookup yields CDR1 SGDLS and CDR2 YYNGEE. V gave up 0 bases and J gave up 5 bases, with 13 bases separating them. CDR3 DNA sequence: TGTGCCAGCAGCGTAGGGGAAAGGGTTATAGATACGCAGTATTTT. Translated, it gives CASSVGERVIDTQYF.

The chain recombines TRBV7-8 with TRBJ2-1; TRBD1 or TRBD2 may be the D gene (5 bases each). This CDR3 contains 15 residues. Germline values: CDR1 SGHVS, CDR2 FQNEAQ. Trimming shortened V by 2 bases and J by 8 bases, and 16 bases separated the two germline ends. DNA of the CDR3: TGTGCCAGCAGCTTACAGGGACCACTTGGCCATGAGCAGTTCTTC. The encoded protein is CASSLQGPLGHEQFF.

CDR3 nucleotides: TGTGCCAGTAGCTGGGGGCCGCCAGAGGCTGGCGCCTACAATGAGCAGTTCTTC. It translates to CASSWGPPEAGAYNEQFF. This chain uses TRBV19 with TRBJ2-1, with D possibly matching TRBD1 (6 bases). The CDR3 sequence is 18 residues long. Germline values: CDR1 LNHDA, CDR2 SQIVND (reference sequence). Between the trimmed V and J ends, which lost 6 bases and 2 bases, there was a span of 23 bases.

This clonotype has a handful of counts. This rearrangement joins TRBV29-1 to TRBJ1-5, with 9 nucleotides matching TRBD1. The V gene's germline CDR1 is SQVTM and CDR2 ANQGSEA. After removal of 6 bases from V and 4 bases from J, the junction contained 10 bases not matched to a gene. The CDR3 contains 15 residues. The CDR3 DNA is TGCAGCGTGGCATACGGGACAGGGCCAAATCAGCCCCAGCATTTT. Its translation is CSVAYGTGPNQPQHF.

This clonotype has ten or more counts. The V gene is TRBV7-6, the J gene TRBJ2-2; no firm D call. The CDR3 is 12 amino acids. Germline V gene data show CDR1 as SGHVS and CDR2 as FNYEAQ. V gave up 1 base and J gave up 6 bases, with 3 bases separating them. The CDR3 is CASSLEAGELFF. In DNA, the CDR3 is TGTGCCAGCAGCTTAGAGGCCGGGGAGCTGTTTTTT.

The chain carries TRBV6-5 and TRBJ2-7; D call uncertain. From germline, CDR1 is MNHEY and CDR2 SVGAGI. Between the trimmed V and J ends, which lost 7 bases and 12 bases, there was a span of 16 bases. The CDR3 spans 11 residues. DNA for the CDR3: TGTGCCAGCATTGGGCCCGAGCAGTGGTACTTC. Translated, it gives CASIGPEQWYF.

This clonotype was detected only a few times. This chain uses TRBV7-9 with TRBJ1-2; the match to TRBD1 covers 9 bases. Germline lookup yields CDR1 SEHNR and CDR2 FQNEAQ (reference sequence). The V segment lost 5 bases and the J segment 6 bases; nucleotides outside the gene matches: 10. There are 15 residues in the CDR3. CDR3 sequence (DNA): TGTGCCAGCAGCACTTCCGGGACAGGGTCGAATGGCTACACCTTC. Translation gives CASSTSGTGSNGYTF.

As DNA, the CDR3 is TGTGCCAGCAAAGACAGGTTCTACGAGCAGTACGTC. Translated, it gives CASKDRFYEQYV. The gene calls are TRBV6-1 and TRBJ2-7, with TRBD1 as a possible D gene (6 bases). This CDR3 is 12 amino acids long. The V gene lost 7 bases and the J gene lost 3 bases, with 10 bases spanning the gap. Germline V gene data show CDR1 as MNHNS and CDR2 as SASEGT.

This chain uses TRBV12-3 or TRBV12-4 with TRBJ2-3; TRBD2 is a possible D gene (6 bases). With 4 bases removed from V and 13 bases from J, the gap between germline ends came to 18 bases. The CDR3 extends over 13 amino acids. CDR3 amino acids: CASSSSGQGGKYF. The CDR3 nucleotides are TGTGCCAGCAGTTCCTCCGGTCAGGGAGGCAAGTATTTT.

The chain is built from TRBV6-5 and TRBJ1-1; unclear D gene. This CDR3 region has 13 residues. V lost 6 bases, J lost 3 bases, and 11 bases lay in between. Germline values: CDR1 MNHEY, CDR2 SVGAGI. The CDR3: CASSPPGYTEAFF. CDR3 DNA: TGTGCCAGCAGCCCGCCGGGGTACACTGAAGCTTTCTTT.

The V gene is TRBV6-5, the J gene TRBJ2-2, with D possibly TRBD2 on 7 matching bases. Germline V CDR1 and CDR2: MNHEY, SVGAGI. CDR3 size: 14 residues. Deletions cut 6 bases from V and 7 bases from J, with 15 bases between. CDR3 amino acids: CASRFRGGDGELFF. Written as DNA, the CDR3 is TGTGCCAGCAGATTTAGGGGGGGTGACGGGGAGCTGTTTTTT.

This clonotype has a handful of counts. The CDR3 nucleotides are TGTGCCAGCAGTTACCGGGCCACAGATACGCAGTATTTT. Its protein is CASSYRATDTQYF. The chain recombines TRBV6-5 with TRBJ2-3, with D unclear. Trimming pared 2 bases from V and 2 bases from J, leaving 5 bases between. The CDR3 has 13 amino acids. Germline CDR1 reads MNHEY; CDR2 reads SVGAGI.

This clonotype was seen a few times. The chain employs TRBV7-8 and TRBJ1-2, with 7 bases that match TRBD1. This CDR3 spans 15 amino acids. CDR1 and CDR2 from the germline V gene are SGHVS and FQNEAQ. Trimming at V came to 3 bases and at J to 1 base, leaving 5 bases not matched to a gene. CDR3 nucleotides: TGTGCCAGCAGCTTGGGGGGGACAGATAACTATGGCTACACCTTC. Protein product: CASSLGGTDNYGYTF.

This clonotype has more than one count but fewer than ten. The chain combines TRBV25-1 with TRBJ2-3, with 8 bases that match TRBD1. This CDR3 has 14 residues. The germline V gene encodes CDR1 MGHDK and CDR2 SYGVNS. Unmatched junction bases numbered 4, after V lost 5 bases and J lost 3 bases. The CDR3 here is CASSPRDRTDTQYF. DNA for the CDR3: TGTGCCAGCAGTCCCCGGGACAGGACAGATACGCAGTATTTT.

The CDR3 DNA follows: TGTGCCAGCAGCGCTGAATCAGGGGAGGTGGCAGATACGCAGTATTTT. It codes for CASSAESGEVADTQYF. The chain joins TRBV9 to TRBJ2-3; perhaps D is TRBD1 or TRBD2 (6 bases each). The germline V gene encodes CDR1 SGDLS and CDR2 YYNGEE. V dropped 3 bases and J dropped 4 bases, with 18 bases sitting between them. There are 16 residues in the CDR3. The complete variable domain, with remaining parts taken from reference TRBV9 and TRBJ2-3, reads DSGVTQTPKHLITATGQRVTLRCSPRSGDLSVYWYQQSLDQGLQFLIQYYNGEERAKGNILERFSAQQFPDLHSELNLSSLELGDSALYFCASSAESGEVADTQYFGPGTRLTVL.

In its sample, this clonotype was seen a few times. This chain uses TRBV2 with TRBJ2-7; TRBD2 matches at 13 bases. V shed 6 bases and J 2 bases; nucleotides not matched to a gene: 10. This CDR3 contains 17 residues. Germline V gene sequence: CDR1 SNHLY, CDR2 FYNNEI. CDR3 nucleotides: TGTGCCAGCAGCCGGACTAGCGGGGGCCTTTTGGCCTACGAGCAGTACGTC. It encodes CASSRTSGGLLAYEQYV.

This clonotype was seen a handful of times. The chain joins TRBV29-1 to TRBJ1-5; D gene unclear. CDR3 length equals 13 residues. The germline CDR1 and CDR2 sequences are SQVTM and ANQGSEA. The germline V and J ends were trimmed by 5 bases and 4 bases, with 12 bases remaining between them. This chain's CDR3 is CSVSGNRNQPQHF. Here the CDR3 DNA reads TGCAGCGTTTCGGGAAATCGGAATCAGCCCCAGCATTTT.

This clonotype has ten or more counts. This chain connects TRBV5-1 to TRBJ1-2, with D hard to call. V lost 0 bases, J lost 12 bases, and 9 bases lay in between. Germline-derived CDR1 and CDR2 are SGHRS and YFSETQ. The length of the CDR3 is 11 residues. Here the CDR3 DNA reads TGCGCCAGCAGCTTGGGCAGCCTACACACCTTC. This codes for CASSLGSLHTF.